This is a list of T cell receptor beta chains from one sample in a study of persistence of HIV-infected CD4 T cells. TCRdb's table, derived via immunoSEQ multiplex PCR, lists solely in-frame clones and lacks some. Among some 40,000 clones listed, 85% were seen once. The antigens for these receptors are not known. Sequenced here: cultured CD4+ T cells from PBMCs, sampled from a patient who received antiretroviral therapy. Source of these receptors: an adult with HIV. The donor label of this sample is uncertain. Each CDR3 is given without its conserved first and last residue. A D gene is named only where the DNA matches it firmly.

D | V | CDR3
. | TRBV19 | ASSISENNYGYT
. | TRBV6-4 | ASRPNANTGELF
. | TRBV12-3/TRBV12-4 | ASSQEVREQY
TRBD1 | TRBV7-6 | ASSQDRVQPQH
. | TRBV10-3 | AISEGGGRQDTQY
TRBD2 | TRBV7-9 | ASSVAGGKDTQY
TRBD2 | TRBV6-1 | ASSEMVAGGPSTDTQY
TRBD1 | TRBV7-2 | ASYDSGTGAYEQY
TRBD2 | TRBV19 | ASSAVAGYNEQF
TRBD1 | TRBV2 | ASSTGTENQPQH
. | TRBV20-1 | SARQNEQF
. | TRBV20-1 | SASPSGANHEQY
. | TRBV28 | ASSLLNTDTQY
TRBD1 | TRBV3-1/TRBV3-2 | ASNQQGTDTEAF
. | TRBV5-4 | ASSLASSAEQF
. | TRBV3-1/TRBV3-2 | ASSQGILNTGELF
. | TRBV7-2 | ASSHGTPARTQY
. | TRBV7-8 | ASSFSLPTYEQY
. | TRBV25-1 | ASSRDPTTDTQY
. | TRBV20-1 | SAPGGY
TRBD2 | TRBV10-3 | AISESPSGGENYEQY
. | TRBV18 | ASSPRGSKTSGANVLT
TRBD1 | TRBV11-3 | ASSPRQGGLDTQY
. | TRBV5-1 | ASSLTPSNEKLF
TRBD2 | TRBV27 | ASRGVAGGLTDTQY
. | TRBV7-6 | ASSSPRGGQGGTGELF
. | TRBV5-1 | ASIREAGNGEQF
. | TRBV6-5 | ASSYSGGGYT
TRBD1 | TRBV5-1 | ASSSRTGPGEQY
. | TRBV5-4 | ASENGVSGNTIY
TRBD1 | TRBV28 | ASMRDRHYEQY
. | TRBV28 | ASSLGTGYGYT
TRBD1 | TRBV5-1 | ASSPGTGLGHNEQF
. | TRBV5-4 | ASSQGHAANTGELF
. | TRBV14 | ASSRVGWNTGELF
. | TRBV5-5 | ASSPGTNRYGYT
TRBD1 | TRBV5-1 | ASTPGTGGNEQF
. | TRBV19 | ASRVLESNQPQH
. | TRBV29-1 | SVAQLAKNIQY
. | TRBV6-5 | ASSQDISNQPQH